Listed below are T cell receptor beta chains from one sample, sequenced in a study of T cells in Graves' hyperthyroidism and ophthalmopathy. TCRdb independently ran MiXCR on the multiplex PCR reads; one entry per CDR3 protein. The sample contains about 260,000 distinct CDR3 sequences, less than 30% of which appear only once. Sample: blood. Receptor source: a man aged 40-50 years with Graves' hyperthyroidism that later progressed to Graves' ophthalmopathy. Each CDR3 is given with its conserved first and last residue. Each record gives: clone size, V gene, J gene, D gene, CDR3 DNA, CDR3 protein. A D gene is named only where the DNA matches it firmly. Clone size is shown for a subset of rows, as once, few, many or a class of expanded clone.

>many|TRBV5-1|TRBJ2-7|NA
TGCGCCAGCAGCTTGGGGCCAGCGGCCCACTACGAGCAGTACTTC
CASSLGPAAHYEQYF
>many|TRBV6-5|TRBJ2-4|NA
TGTGCCAGCAGTTACTCAAGTATTGAGTACTTC
CASSYSSIEYF
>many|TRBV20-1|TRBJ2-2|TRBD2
TGCAGTGCTAGGGGACTAGCGGGAGGTGGGGAGCTGTTTTTT
CSARGLAGGGELFF
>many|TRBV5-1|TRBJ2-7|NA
TGCGCCAGCAGCTTGGCGGGTGGGCCAGATTACGAGCAGTACTTC
CASSLAGGPDYEQYF
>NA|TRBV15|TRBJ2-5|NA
TGTGCCACCAGTCAGGCGTACCAAGAGACCCAGTACTTC
CATSQAYQETQYF
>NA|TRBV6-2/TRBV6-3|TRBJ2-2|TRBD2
TGTGCCAGCAGGGGGGGGTGGAACACCGGGGAGCTGTTTTTT
CASRGGWNTGELFF
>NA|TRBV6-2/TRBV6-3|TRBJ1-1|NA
TGTGCCAGCAGTTACTCGGCGGGGTCAGGGTCTAAAGGAGACGCTGAAGCTTTCTTT
CASSYSAGSGSKGDAEAFF
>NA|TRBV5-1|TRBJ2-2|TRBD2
TGCGCCAGCAGTCCGACTAGCGGTGGCGTCGGGGAGCTGTTTTTT
CASSPTSGGVGELFF
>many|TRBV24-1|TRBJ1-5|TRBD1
TGTGCCACCAGTGACCCCAGACAGGGACCTAATCAGCCCCAGCATTTT
CATSDPRQGPNQPQHF
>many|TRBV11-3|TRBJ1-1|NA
TGTGCCAGCAGCTTACGTGGGATGGCTTTCTTT
CASSLRGMAFF
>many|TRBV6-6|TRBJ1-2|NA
TGTGCCAGCAGTTCAGAGCGGGCCTCCTTGACCACCTTC
CASSSERASLTTF
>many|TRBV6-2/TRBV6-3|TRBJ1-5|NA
TGTGCCACTCGGCAAGACAGCAGCAATCAGCCCCAGCATTTT
CATRQDSSNQPQHF
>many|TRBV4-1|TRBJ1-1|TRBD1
TGCGCCAGCAGCCGTTATACCGGGACAGAGACTGAAGCTTTCTTT
CASSRYTGTETEAFF
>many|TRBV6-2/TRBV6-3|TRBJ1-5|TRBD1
TGTGCCAGCAGTCGACAGGGGAAAAATCAGCCCCAGCATTTT
CASSRQGKNQPQHF
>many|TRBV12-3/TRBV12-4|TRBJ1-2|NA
TGTGCCAGCAGTCCTGTCGTCGACTATGGCTACACCTTC
CASSPVVDYGYTF
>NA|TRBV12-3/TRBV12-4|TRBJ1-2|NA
TGTGCCAGCAGTTTAGGCCGATTCTATGGCTACACCTTC
CASSLGRFYGYTF
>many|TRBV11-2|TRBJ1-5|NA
TGTGCCAGCAGCTTAGATGGGGTTCAGCCCCAGCATTTT
CASSLDGVQPQHF
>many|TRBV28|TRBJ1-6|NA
TGTGCCAGCAGTTCCCCCCCTGGGACTTGGGAAGGTTCACCCCTCCACTTT
CASSSPPGTWEGSPLHF
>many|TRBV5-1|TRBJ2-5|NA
TGCGCCAGCAGGACGGGATTCCAAGAGACCCAGTACTTC
CASRTGFQETQYF
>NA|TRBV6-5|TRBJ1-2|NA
TGTGCCAGCAGTTACTCAGGCCACTATGGCTACACCTTC
CASSYSGHYGYTF
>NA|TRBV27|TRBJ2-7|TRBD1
TGTGCCAGCAGTTTATCCGGACAGGGTATTTACGAGCAGTACTTC
CASSLSGQGIYEQYF
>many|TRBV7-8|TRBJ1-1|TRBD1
TGTGCCAGCAGCTTACAGGGGGGGGATCACACTGAAGCTTTCTTT
CASSLQGGDHTEAFF
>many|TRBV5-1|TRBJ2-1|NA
TGCGCCAGCAGCCCAGTATCTGGGCGGACCTACAATGAGCAGTTCTTC
CASSPVSGRTYNEQFF
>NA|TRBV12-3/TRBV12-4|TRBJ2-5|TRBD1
TGTGCCAGCAGTTCCGGACAGGAGCAAGAGACCCAGTACTTC
CASSSGQEQETQYF
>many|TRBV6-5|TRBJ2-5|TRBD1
TGTGCCAGCAGCTACTCCGGGACAGGGATTCGGGAGACCCAGTACTTC
CASSYSGTGIRETQYF
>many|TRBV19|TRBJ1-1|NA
TGTGCCAGTAGTATAGAGAACACTGAAGCTTTCTTT
CASSIENTEAFF
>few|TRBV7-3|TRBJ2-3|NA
TGTGCCAGCAGCTCCAGGGGGGCAGATACGCAGTATTTT
CASSSRGADTQYF
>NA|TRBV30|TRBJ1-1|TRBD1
TGTGCCTGGAGTGGGCAGGGGGACACTGAAGCTTTCTTT
CAWSGQGDTEAFF
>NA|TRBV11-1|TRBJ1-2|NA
TGTGCCAGCAGCTTAGAAGGCGGAGAGACTAACTATGGCTACACCTTC
CASSLEGGETNYGYTF
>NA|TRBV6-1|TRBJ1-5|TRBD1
TGTGCCAGCAGTGAAGCAGGGGGCGTCGGTCAGCCCCAGCATTTT
CASSEAGGVGQPQHF
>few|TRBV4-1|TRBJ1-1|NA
TGCGCCAGCAGCCAAGAAGGGGGGAACACTGAAGCTTTCTTT
CASSQEGGNTEAFF
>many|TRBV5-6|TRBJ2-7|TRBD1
TGTGCCAGCTCTTACGACAGGGCCTCCTACGAGCAGTACTTC
CASSYDRASYEQYF
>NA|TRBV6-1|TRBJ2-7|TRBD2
TGTGCCAGCAGTCCGACTAGCGTGTACGAGCAGTACTTC
CASSPTSVYEQYF
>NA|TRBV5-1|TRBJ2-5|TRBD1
TGCGCCAGCAGCTGGGACAGGGTGGGACAAGAGACCCAGTACTTC
CASSWDRVGQETQYF
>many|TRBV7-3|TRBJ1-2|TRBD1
TGTGCCAGCAGCTTAACAGGGGGCTCGGATGGCTACACCTTC
CASSLTGGSDGYTF
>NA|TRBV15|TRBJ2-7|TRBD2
TGTGCCACCAAGGCTAGCGGGAGTGTCTACGAGCAGTACTTC
CATKASGSVYEQYF
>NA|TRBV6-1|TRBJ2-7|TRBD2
TGTGCCAGCGGACGCAGCGGGGTCAGCTACGAGCAGTACTTC
CASGRSGVSYEQYF
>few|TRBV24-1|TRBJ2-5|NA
TGTGCCACCAGTGTCGGAGGGAACCAAGAGACCCAGTACTTC
CATSVGGNQETQYF
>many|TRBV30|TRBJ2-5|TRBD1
TGTGCCTGGGGGACAGGGGGCGGGGAGACCCAGTACTTC
CAWGTGGGETQYF
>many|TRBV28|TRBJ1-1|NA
TGTGCCACCCGGACGCCCGAGAGAACTGAAGCTTTCTTT
CATRTPERTEAFF
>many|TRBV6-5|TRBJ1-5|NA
TGTGCCAGCAGTTACGGAGGCAGCAATCAGCCCCAGCATTTT
CASSYGGSNQPQHF
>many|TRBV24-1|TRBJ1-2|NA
TGTGCCACCAGTGAACCTCAGGGATTTGGCTACACCTTC
CATSEPQGFGYTF
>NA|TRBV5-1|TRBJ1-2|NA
TGCGCCAGCAGCTTGCCCCCCTCGGAGAAGAACTATGGCTACACCTTC
CASSLPPSEKNYGYTF
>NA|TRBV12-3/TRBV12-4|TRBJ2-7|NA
TGTGCCAGCAGTACCCGTGGGGCCACCTACGAGCAGTACTTC
CASSTRGATYEQYF
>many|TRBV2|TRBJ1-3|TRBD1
TGTGCCAGCAGTGAAGTGGAGACAGGGGGAAACACCATATATTTT
CASSEVETGGNTIYF
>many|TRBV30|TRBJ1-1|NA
TGTGCCTGGAGGGCAGGGCGCGACGCTTTCTTT
CAWRAGRDAFF
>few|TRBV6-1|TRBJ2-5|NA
TGTGCCAGCAGTGAATATTGGCAGGCGAAGACCCAGTACTTC
CASSEYWQAKTQYF
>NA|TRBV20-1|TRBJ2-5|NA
TGCAGTGCTAGAAACCGACTAGAACAAGAGACCCAGTACTTC
CSARNRLEQETQYF
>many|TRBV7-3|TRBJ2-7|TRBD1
TGTGCCAGCAGCTCGGGACAGGGATACGACGAGCAGTACTTC
CASSSGQGYDEQYF
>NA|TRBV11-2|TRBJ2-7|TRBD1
TGTGCCAGCAGCCCCGGGACAGGTAAATCCTACGAGCAGTACTTC
CASSPGTGKSYEQYF
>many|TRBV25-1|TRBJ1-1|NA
TGTGCCGTCCAAAGGGAAGTCACTGAAGCTTTCTTT
CAVQREVTEAFF
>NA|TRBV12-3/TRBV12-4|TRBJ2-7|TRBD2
TGTGCCAGCAGTTTAGCGGCTAGCGGGAGGGGCGAGCAGTACTTC
CASSLAASGRGEQYF
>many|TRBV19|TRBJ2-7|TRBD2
TGTGCCAGCCAAAGCCAGGGCGGGGGCTCCTACGAGCAGTACTTC
CASQSQGGGSYEQYF